This record concerns one T cell receptor (beta chain) sequence. This clone appeared a single time. No antigen is known for it. No base qualities exist here, and no much larger clone lies one base off it. The cohort consisted of 600 to 700 healthy bone marrow donors. At the time of sampling, all cohort members were nominally healthy, though unrecorded immune exposures were likely present. The donor was CMV seropositive and was included in the group of almost 300 seropositive cohort members. A peripheral blood sample was collected from each donor, and TCR beta sequencing was performed on peripheral blood mononuclear cells. Genomic DNA was extracted from the blood cell samples with the Qiagen DNeasy Blood Extraction Kit. The library came from the immunoSEQ multiplex PCR assay. The multiplex PCR relied on a mix of 60 forward primers for TCR Vbeta segments and 13 reverse primers for TCR Jbeta segments. A multiplex PCR assay on genomic DNA amplified the CDR3 region of rearranged TCR beta genes. The amplified TCR beta libraries were sequenced on the Illumina HiSeq System as 87-base-pair reads. Per the source publication's procedure: A later analysis counted approximately 74 million unique TCR beta chains across the roughly 700 repertoires, and 9 million to 14 million of these chains were shared by at least two donors. Raw reads were error-corrected and collapsed into unique sequences with a nearest-neighbor algorithm that merged closely related sequences to remove PCR and sequencing errors. To assign V, D and J gene segments, CDR3 sequences were aligned to IMGT reference sequences. For a sequence to be retained, a match of at least six nucleotides was required to both a V gene segment and a J gene segment. Rearrangements were called productive when the CDR3 lacked stop codons and stayed in frame with V and J; all others were non-productive. Following IMGT convention, CDR3 was defined as the stretch from the second conserved V-encoded cysteine to the conserved J-encoded phenylalanine. In an earlier analysis of roughly 610 of the donors, sequences lacking an unambiguous match to a single V gene segment were excluded. In an earlier analysis of roughly 500 of the donors, V segments were called functional above 56.7% productive rearrangements and were called segregating when the between-donor standard deviation exceeded 5%. A statistical classification framework was developed to diagnose cytomegalovirus status using the catalog of TCR beta chain sequences. A later analysis assigned V and J genes by comparing TCR nucleotide sequences with IMGT/GENE-DB human TR gene sequences. The TCRdist pipeline was used in a later analysis to assign CDR3 sequences and most-parsimonious VDJ recombination scenarios. A later analysis defined each TCR beta chain by its CDR3 amino acid sequence plus V-gene family, and excluded reads lacking a unique V-gene family. As a way to deal with suspected cross-contamination and a sequencing artifact, a later analysis dropped 640 or so nucleotide sequences that were highly shared and had low generation probability. In a later analysis, a clonal expansion index was calculated for each public chain from normalized within-repertoire ranks of inferred template counts. In a later analysis, generation probabilities were computed using a VDJ recombination model fitted to out-of-frame rearrangements, and the results were checked against IGoR. In a later analysis, hypergeometric tests were used to score TCR-TCR, TCR-HLA and TCR-CMV co-occurrence, with a repertoire-size bias correction applied to TCR pairs. To estimate false discovery rates, a later analysis permuted the HLA or CMV assignments 20 times. A later analysis grouped co-occurring TCRs with DBSCAN, adding TCRdist sequence similarity when clustering within HLA-allele-positive subsets. Co-occurrence clustering excluded repertoires with fewer than 30,000 or more than 120,000 public chains, plus five with anomalous nucleotide sharing. What TCRdb holds here is the immuneACCESS table cut down to in-frame rearrangements. Part of the clones is not present; checked against another copy, under half of the missing clones reflect an unresolved V gene, and the others are unexplained. V and J calls plus clone size are reproduced from that table; the DNA served to infer D and trimming. This sample holds roughly 130,000 clones; 65% to 75% were observed only once. The leading ten clones occupy 6% to 8.5% of the sample.

Its CDR3 holds 18 amino acids, cysteine through phenylalanine. CDR3 DNA is the only sequence kept; it has 54 bases, read in frame from the first base. Via the germline V gene, CDR1 is MRHNA and CDR2 SNTAGT. The V end gives up 2 bases and the J end 0 bases, leaving 5 bases in the junction not matched to a gene. The data belong to a study of cytomegalovirus exposure and HLA in healthy donors (TCRdb year 2017). With regard to the full study: According to an earlier analysis of 550 to 750 of the donors, about 179 million T cells yielded some 120 million unique TCR beta sequences and about 300 Gb of sequence data. An early release that covered some 640 HLA-typed donors contained about 290 gigabases of sequencing data and tens of millions of unique TCR sequences. The genetic ancestry cluster associated with self-reported Caucasian donors included 80% to 90% of the 398 genotyped donors. The study aimed to test whether signatures of past pathogen exposure could be identified by cataloging public T cell receptors. The study profiled the T cell repertoires of some 610 subjects by immunosequencing and related them to cytomegalovirus serostatus. In addition to the first cohort of around 670 subjects, a separate validation cohort of about 120 different subjects was used. To predict cytomegalovirus infection status, the study brought together high-throughput TCR immunosequencing, statistical association of individual TCRs with disease status, and machine learning. A later analysis re-examined previously published TCR beta repertoires from several hundred donors and added high-resolution HLA genotyping to investigate patterns of TCR occurrence. The later analysis used no new phenotypic data to find candidate immune exposures, relying instead on TCR beta sequences and their occurrence across donors. An earlier analysis of some 500 of the donors applied high-throughput TCR beta sequencing to assess whether each TCR beta V gene segment acted as functional or pseudogenic. Alongside the repertoire data, information on donor age, sex, ethnicity and CMV serostatus was compiled. Genome-wide SNP genotypes for about 65% of the roughly 670 donors were used in a later genetic analysis, which treated that subset as a discovery cohort. Every repertoire in the discovery cohort had been generated on one and the same sequencing platform. Class I and class II HLA loci were covered by the typing at four-digit resolution. Typing coverage varied by locus: roughly 629-640 donors for A, B, C, DRB1 and DQB1; approximately 560 for DQA1; approximately 610 for DPA1; roughly 470 for DPB1. A handful of DR-DQ haplotypes were handled as single units for association and clustering because linkage in the cohort was strong. Across some 400 genotyped donors of the cohort, an average of roughly 230,000 unique TCR beta nucleotide sequences per donor were sequenced, and roughly 20% of those sequences were non-productive.

What the study reported, not specific to this receptor: CMV serostatus was the only immune exposure information available for the cohort. Because the 87-base-pair reads could not distinguish some IMGT-functional V segments, including TRBV6-2 and TRBV6-3, those segments were excluded. A cluster of highly shared sequence variants was judged likely to be a technical artifact of the sequencing pipeline. Compared with equally common non-associated chains, HLA-associated TCR beta chains in a later analysis were more clonally expanded and had lower generation probabilities. Correlated functional status among segregating V segments might be attributable to linkage disequilibrium, but an unknown experimental factor could not be ruled out. Broadly in line with IMGT annotations, most TCR beta V segments showed up in productive rearrangements about 90% or about 30% of the time in an earlier analysis of 450 to 600 of the donors. The study gave a list of 150 to 200 TCR beta chains associated with cytomegalovirus. Sequencing depth was assumed to be roughly uniform across donors in the presence/absence analyses, though that assumption may not hold. Several of the top co-occurrence clusters appeared to be linked to parvovirus B19, influenza, CMV and Epstein-Barr virus, according to a later analysis. When HLA alleles, especially DR and DQ, strongly co-occurred, TCR associations were difficult to assign to individual alleles. The cohort was sequenced for TCR beta chains only, and without alpha or paired-chain data the features that could be detected were limited. An association between a missense DCLRE1C variant and V-gene and J-gene trimming of TCR beta chains was found in a later genetic analysis and replicated in an independent cohort. According to a later genetic analysis, donors in an Asian-associated ancestry cluster had fewer N-insertions in productive TCRs than the roughly 700-donor mean. Three of the identified cytomegalovirus-associated TCR beta chains were confirmed in vitro to be specific for cytomegalovirus antigens. At a false discovery rate of 0.05, a later analysis linked about 17,000 TCR beta sequences to specific HLA alleles. Most CMV-associated TCR beta chains appeared to be HLA-restricted in a later analysis, and the HLA associations seemed to be driven largely by CMV exposure. Most TCR sequences were observed very rarely across donors, whereas some public TCRs were present in many individuals. The earlier analysis of 587 of the donors excluded some 15 rarely observed V segments, including chromosome 9 orphons, because counts were too low. A further reported finding was that TCR beta sequences accurately predicted the HLA-A and HLA-B alleles for most subjects in the first cohort. Cytomegalovirus status was reported to be diagnosed by the classifier with high specificity and sensitivity in both the original and validation cohorts. According to a later analysis, TCR association rates differed among HLA loci, with DRB1 alleles showing the most associated TCRs and HLA-C alleles showing the fewest. It was suggested by the authors that the approach could potentially be generalized to other disease states and immunological phenotypes. HLA typing was unavailable for some donors at each locus, so association tests used only the typed subset.

Material: PBMCs. The chain is made from TRBV6-4 and TRBJ2-6, with 9 central nucleotides matching TRBD2. The sequence derives from a middle-aged man in good health and CMV-seropositive. The nucleotide sequence is TGTGCCAGCAGTGACGGTCAGCGGGGGGTCTCTGGGGCCAACGTCCTGACTTTC. Its translation is CASSDGQRGVSGANVLTF.